A selection of T cell receptor beta chains follows, all from one sample in a study of cytotoxic CD8 clonotypes in ibrutinib-treated CLL. Measured with immunoSEQ multiplex PCR; TCRdb has only the in-frame clones, and not every one. The top ten hold roughly 26% of the sample, which has approximately 22,000 clones, 65% to 75% seen once. This specimen consisted of PBMCs, obtained before ibrutinib treatment. Every receptor here comes from a human donor with chronic lymphocytic leukemia. CDR3s include the opening cysteine and the closing phenylalanine or tryptophan. A D gene is named only where the DNA matches it firmly. Expanded clones get a size class; other rows say once, few or many, or leave the size out.

D gene	J gene	clone size	V gene	CDR3 protein	CDR3 DNA
NA	TRBJ1-2	NA	TRBV21-1	CASSPGANNYGYTF	TGTGCCAGCTCCCCAGGGGCCAATAACTATGGCTACACCTTC
NA	TRBJ1-4	NA	TRBV9	CASSASTSANEKLFF	TGTGCCAGCAGCGCCTCGACATCAGCTAATGAAAAACTGTTTTTT
NA	TRBJ2-1	NA	TRBV19	CASSIGSAEQFF	TGTGCCAGTAGTATCGGGAGCGCCGAGCAGTTCTTC
TRBD2	TRBJ2-5	NA	TRBV5-4	CASSPGLAGETQYF	TGTGCCAGCAGCCCGGGACTAGCGGGAGAGACCCAGTACTTC
TRBD1	TRBJ2-5	NA	TRBV5-6	CASSLGPGQIQETQYF	TGTGCCAGCAGCTTGGGCCCGGGACAGATCCAAGAGACCCAGTACTTC
NA	TRBJ2-1	NA	TRBV13	CASSGNREQFF	TGTGCCAGCAGTGGTAATAGGGAGCAGTTCTTC
NA	TRBJ2-3	NA	TRBV7-3	CASSLDPSDTQYF	TGTGCCAGCAGCTTAGACCCTTCAGATACGCAGTATTTT
NA	TRBJ1-1	once	TRBV6-5	CASGRAGSPRTEAFF	TGTGCCAGCGGGCGGGCAGGCAGCCCTAGGACTGAAGCTTTCTTT
TRBD2	TRBJ2-7	NA	TRBV7-2	CASSLDLSFAGESSYEQYF	TGTGCCAGCAGCTTAGATTTGTCCTTTGCGGGAGAAAGCTCCTACGAGCAGTACTTC
NA	TRBJ2-7	NA	TRBV9	CASSVGTAYEQYF	TGTGCCAGCAGCGTAGGAACCGCGTACGAGCAGTACTTC
NA	TRBJ2-1	few	TRBV5-4	CASSFGVRSSYNEQFF	TGTGCCAGCAGCTTTGGCGTACGTAGCTCCTACAATGAGCAGTTCTTC
NA	TRBJ2-7	NA	TRBV6-1	CASSEPSGRITYEQYF	TGTGCCAGCAGTGAACCGTCAGGGAGGATCACCTACGAGCAGTACTTC
NA	TRBJ1-5	NA	TRBV28	CASSFGDFNQPQHF	TGTGCCAGCAGTTTTGGAGACTTCAATCAGCCCCAGCATTTT
NA	TRBJ1-4	few	TRBV2	CASRFENHEKLFF	TGTGCCAGCAGGTTCGAGAATCATGAAAAACTGTTTTTT
NA	TRBJ1-2	NA	TRBV5-6	CASSFGQGNYGYTF	TGTGCCAGCAGCTTCGGCCAGGGGAACTATGGCTACACCTTC
NA	TRBJ1-1	NA	TRBV7-8	CASSLGLDSEAFF	TGTGCCAGCAGCTTAGGCCTAGATTCTGAAGCTTTCTTT
NA	TRBJ2-2	NA	TRBV11-2	CASSLSWTTGELFF	TGTGCCAGCAGCTTAAGTTGGACGACCGGGGAGCTGTTTTTT
NA	TRBJ2-1	NA	TRBV6-5	CASSYAGPFNEQFF	TGTGCCAGCAGTTACGCGGGACCATTCAATGAGCAGTTCTTC
TRBD2	TRBJ2-7	NA	TRBV5-1	CASKTSGPYEQYF	TGCGCCAGCAAGACTAGCGGACCCTACGAGCAGTACTTC
NA	TRBJ2-5	NA	TRBV12-5	CASGLARPDRGGCFLVETQYF	TGTGCTAGTGGTTTGGCTCGGCCCGATAGGGGGGGTTGTTTTTTAGTGGAGACCCAGTACTTC
NA	TRBJ2-3	NA	TRBV14	CASSQRDTQYF	TGTGCCAGCAGCCAAAGGGATACGCAGTATTTT
NA	TRBJ1-1	NA	TRBV28	CASTSPAANTEAFF	TGTGCCAGCACATCCCCGGCGGCGAACACTGAAGCTTTCTTT
NA	TRBJ2-3	NA	TRBV6-5	CASSLSGYTDTQYF	TGTGCCAGCAGCCTCAGCGGTTACACAGATACGCAGTATTTT
NA	TRBJ2-7	once	TRBV6-1	CASTSQGEQYF	TGTGCCAGCACTTCTCAAGGGGAGCAGTACTTC
NA	TRBJ2-3	NA	TRBV13	CASSDRDWITTDTQYF	TGTGCCAGCAGCGACCGGGACTGGATAACGACAGATACGCAGTATTTT
NA	TRBJ2-1	once	TRBV27	CASFGNNEQFF	TGTGCCAGCTTCGGGAACAATGAGCAGTTCTTC
TRBD1	TRBJ2-2	few	TRBV9	CASSPYGSRGLSTGELFF	TGTGCCAGCAGCCCCTATGGTAGCAGGGGGTTATCCACCGGGGAGCTGTTTTTT
NA	TRBJ1-2	NA	TRBV5-6	CASSLDQGRGGYTF	TGTGCCAGCAGCTTGGATCAGGGGCGAGGAGGCTACACCTTC
NA	TRBJ2-1	once	TRBV28	CASSLTGTPNEQFF	TGTGCCAGCAGTTTGACCGGGACCCCCAATGAGCAGTTCTTC
NA	TRBJ2-5	NA	TRBV5-5	CASSRGQTQETQYF	TGTGCCAGCAGCCGAGGACAGACTCAAGAGACCCAGTACTTC
NA	TRBJ2-3	NA	TRBV5-5	CASSLTFPSTDTQYF	TGTGCCAGCAGCTTGACGTTTCCTAGCACAGATACGCAGTATTTT